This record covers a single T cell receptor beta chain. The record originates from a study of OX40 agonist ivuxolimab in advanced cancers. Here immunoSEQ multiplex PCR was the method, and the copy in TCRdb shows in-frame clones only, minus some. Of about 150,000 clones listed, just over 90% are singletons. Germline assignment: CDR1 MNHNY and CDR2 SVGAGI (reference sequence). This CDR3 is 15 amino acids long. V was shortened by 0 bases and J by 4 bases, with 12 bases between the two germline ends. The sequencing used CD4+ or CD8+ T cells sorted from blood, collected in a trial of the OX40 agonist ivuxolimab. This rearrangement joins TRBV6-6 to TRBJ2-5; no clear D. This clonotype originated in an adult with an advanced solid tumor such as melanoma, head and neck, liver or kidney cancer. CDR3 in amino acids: CASSYSISKGETQYF. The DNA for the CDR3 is TGTGCCAGCAGTTACTCGATTAGCAAGGGAGAGACCCAGTACTTC.